This note documents a single TCR beta chain sequence. Its antigen remains unidentified. The CDR3 has 15 residues. Germline V gene lookup returns CDR1 SGDLS and CDR2 YYNGEE. Trimming took off 0 bases at V and 4 bases at J, with 14 bases between the two ends. Sequencing used immunoSEQ multiplex PCR; TCRdb keeps in-frame clones, though not all of them. Found here are 180,000 or so clones, about 90% of them singletons; the top ten hold 1% to 1.5%. The data were obtained in a study of T cell responses to AZD1222 COVID-19 vaccine. General study points: Females made up more of the donors, who were largely white British, and clonal diversity may have come out too low.

Pooling of second doses given at about 4 or about 12 weeks was done. The gene calls are TRBV9 and TRBJ2-7; D may correspond to TRBD1 or TRBD2 (6 bases each). The receptor's source is an adult who received the AZD1222 COVID-19 vaccine. Sequenced here: peripheral blood, sampled 28 days after the second AZD1222 dose. This CDR3 reads CASSVGGALLYEQYF. As DNA, the CDR3 is TGTGCCAGCAGCGTAGGGGGGGCACTCCTATACGAGCAGTACTTC.